This T cell receptor (beta chain) was sequenced for a study of blood T cell repertoires in COVID-19. Study in general: Researchers got acute and convalescent COVID-19 samples from the United States, Italy and Spain. The cDNA or gDNA used as material had been derived from T cells, B-cell-depleted T cells, or PBMCs.

Original handling: The assay estimated nucleated cells by amplifying reference gene primers. Clones were sequenced by immunoSEQ multiplex PCR, and TCRdb holds only the in-frame ones, with some missing. V, J and clone size are taken as reported in that table, and D and trimming were inferred from the DNA itself. The sample has around 200,000 clones; roughly nine tenths are singletons. This CDR3 is 14 amino acids long. V gave up 5 bases and J gave up 4 bases, with 14 bases separating them. Germline lookup yields CDR1 LNHDA and CDR2 SQIVND (reference sequence). V is TRBV19 and J is TRBJ1-2; TRBD1 is a possible D gene (5 bases). The sequence came from a man between 65 and 79 years old with active or convalescent COVID-19. Sample: peripheral blood. The CDR3 DNA reads TGTGCCAGTAGTGGCCAGGGAATAAGCTATGGCTACACCTTC. Its translation: CASSGQGISYGYTF.